One T cell receptor beta chain is described in this entry. The data are from a study of ipilimumab plus nivolumab after autologous stem cell transplantation. CDR1 is SGHAT and CDR2 is FQNNGV in the germline V gene. Between the trimmed V and J ends, which lost 4 bases and 4 bases, there was a span of 19 bases. The CDR3 runs 16 residues. Assay used: immunoSEQ multiplex PCR; TCRdb lists only in-frame clones, some missing. Seen here are approximately 84,000 clones, about 83% observed once, and the top ten hold 2% to 2.5%. The gene calls are TRBV11-2 and TRBJ1-1; a weak D match, TRBD1 (5 bases). The clonotype originates from a male donor with diffuse large B-cell lymphoma. The sample consisted of PBMCs, taken in a trial of ipilimumab plus nivolumab as post-transplant consolidation. CDR3 residues: CASSYAWDRMGTEAFF. In DNA form, the CDR3 reads TGTGCCAGCAGCTACGCCTGGGACCGAATGGGCACTGAAGCTTTCTTT.